Reported below is one TCR beta chain. The sample belongs to a study of blood T cell repertoires in COVID-19. In the study overall: The samples span acute and convalescent COVID-19 from the United States, Italy and Spain. Sources were T cells, B-cell-depleted T cells, or PBMCs; the material itself was cDNA or gDNA.

Original processing notes: Reference gene primer amplification gave nucleated cell count estimates. The table came from immunoSEQ multiplex PCR; TCRdb's copy has only in-frame clones and leaves some out. The V and J calls and clone size come from that table; D and trimming were worked out from the DNA. Of approximately 170,000 clones in the sample, roughly 84% are singletons; the top ten hold about 11%. This CDR3 has 12 amino acids. V gave up 6 bases and J gave up 2 bases, with 6 bases separating them. Germline V CDR1 and CDR2: SNHLY, FYNNEI. The sequence was obtained from a woman older than 75 with active or convalescent COVID-19. V usage is TRBV2 and J usage is TRBJ2-3; no firm D call. Sequencing used peripheral blood. The CDR3 sequence is CASSPFTDTQYF. CDR3 nucleotide sequence: TGTGCCAGCAGCCCTTTCACAGATACGCAGTATTTT.